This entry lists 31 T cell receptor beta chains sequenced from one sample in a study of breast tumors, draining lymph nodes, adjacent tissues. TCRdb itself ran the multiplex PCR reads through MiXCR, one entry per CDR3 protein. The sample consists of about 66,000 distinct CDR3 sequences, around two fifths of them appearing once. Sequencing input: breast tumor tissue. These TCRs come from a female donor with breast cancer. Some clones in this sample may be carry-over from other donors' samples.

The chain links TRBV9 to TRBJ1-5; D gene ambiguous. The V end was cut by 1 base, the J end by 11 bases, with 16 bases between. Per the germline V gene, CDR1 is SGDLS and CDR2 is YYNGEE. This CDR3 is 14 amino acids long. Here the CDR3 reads CASSVRGGRETQHF. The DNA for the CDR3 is TGTGCCAGCAGCGTACGGGGAGGGCGGGAGACCCAGCATTTT.

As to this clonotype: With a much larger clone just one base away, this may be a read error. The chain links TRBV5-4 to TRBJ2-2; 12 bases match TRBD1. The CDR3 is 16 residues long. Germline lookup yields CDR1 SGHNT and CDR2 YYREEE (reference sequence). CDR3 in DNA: TGTGCCGGCAGCCGACCGGGACAGGGGGCCTTCGGGGAGCTGTTTTTT. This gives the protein CAGSRPGQGAFGELFF.

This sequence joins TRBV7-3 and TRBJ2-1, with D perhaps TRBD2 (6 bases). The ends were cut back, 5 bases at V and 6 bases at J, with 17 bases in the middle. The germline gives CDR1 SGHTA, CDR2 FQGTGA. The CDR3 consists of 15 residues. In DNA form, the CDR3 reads TGTGCCAGCAGCAAAACCTTGGGCGGGGTCAATGAGCAGTTCTTC. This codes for CASSKTLGGVNEQFF.

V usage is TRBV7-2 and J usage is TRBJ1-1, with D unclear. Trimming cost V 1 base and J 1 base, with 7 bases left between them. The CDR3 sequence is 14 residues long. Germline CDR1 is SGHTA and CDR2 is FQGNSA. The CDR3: CASSLVVWNTEAFF. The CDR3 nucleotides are TGTGCCAGCAGCTTAGTTGTGTGGAACACTGAAGCTTTCTTT.

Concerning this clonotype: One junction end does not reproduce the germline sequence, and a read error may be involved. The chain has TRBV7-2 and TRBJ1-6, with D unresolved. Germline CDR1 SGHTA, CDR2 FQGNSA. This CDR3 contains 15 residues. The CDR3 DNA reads TGTGCCAGCAGCTTAGGCTCCAGGAACAGTTCACCCCCCCACTTT. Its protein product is CASSLGSRNSSPPHF.

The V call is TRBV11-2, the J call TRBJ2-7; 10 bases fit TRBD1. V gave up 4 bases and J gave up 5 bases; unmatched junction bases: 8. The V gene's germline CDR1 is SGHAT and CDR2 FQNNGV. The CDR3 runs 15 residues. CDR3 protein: CASSSDRGKGDEQYF. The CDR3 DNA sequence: TGTGCCAGCAGCTCGGACAGGGGGAAAGGTGACGAGCAGTACTTC.

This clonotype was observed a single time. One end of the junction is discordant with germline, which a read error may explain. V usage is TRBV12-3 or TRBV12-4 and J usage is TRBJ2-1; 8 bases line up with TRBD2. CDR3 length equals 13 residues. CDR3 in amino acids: CACSSGGYDEQFF. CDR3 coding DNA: TGTGCCTGCAGTTCGGGAGGGTACGACGAGCAGTTCTTC.

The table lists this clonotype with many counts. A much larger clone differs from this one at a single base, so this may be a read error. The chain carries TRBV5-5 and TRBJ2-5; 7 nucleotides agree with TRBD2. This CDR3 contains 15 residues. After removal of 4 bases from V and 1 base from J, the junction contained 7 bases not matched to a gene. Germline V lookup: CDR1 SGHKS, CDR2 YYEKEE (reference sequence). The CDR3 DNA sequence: TGTGCCAGCAGCGCCCCCGGGGGGTCCCAAGAGACCCAGTACTTC. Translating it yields CASSAPGGSQETQYF.

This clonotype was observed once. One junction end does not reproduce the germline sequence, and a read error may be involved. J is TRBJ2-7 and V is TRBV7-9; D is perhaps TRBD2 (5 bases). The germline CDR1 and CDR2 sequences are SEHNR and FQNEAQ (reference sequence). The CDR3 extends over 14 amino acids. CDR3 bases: TGTGCCACCCTAGAGGCAGCGGACTCCTACGAGCAGTGCTTC. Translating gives CATLEAADSYEQCF.

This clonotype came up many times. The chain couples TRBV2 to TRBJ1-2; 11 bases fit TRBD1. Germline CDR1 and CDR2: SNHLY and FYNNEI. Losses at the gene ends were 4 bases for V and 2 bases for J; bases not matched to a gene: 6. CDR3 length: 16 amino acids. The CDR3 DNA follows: TGTGCCAGCAGTGTGCAAGGACAGGGGGCAAACTATGGCTACACCTTC. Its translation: CASSVQGQGANYGYTF. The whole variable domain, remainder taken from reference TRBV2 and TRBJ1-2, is EPEVTQTPSHQVTQMGQEVILRCVPISNHLYFYWYRQILGQKVEFLVSFYNNEISEKSEIFDDQFSVERPDGSNFTLKIRSTKLEDSAMYFCASSVQGQGANYGYTFGSGTRLTVV.

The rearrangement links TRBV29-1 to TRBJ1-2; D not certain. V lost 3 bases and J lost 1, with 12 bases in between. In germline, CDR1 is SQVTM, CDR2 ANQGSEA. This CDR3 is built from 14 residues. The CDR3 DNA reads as TGCAGCGTTGATGTTTTGAGATTTAACTATGGCTACACCTTC. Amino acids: CSVDVLRFNYGYTF.

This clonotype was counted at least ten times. The CDR3 DNA sequence: TGTGCCAGCAGCTTATGGCCCAACTACGAGCAGTACTTC. This sequence encodes CASSLWPNYEQYF. The rearrangement links TRBV13 to TRBJ2-7; D remains ambiguous. V was cut by 2 bases and J by 3 bases, with 8 bases left in between. Germline CDR1 and CDR2: PRHDT and FYEKMQ (reference sequence). The length of the CDR3 is 13 residues.

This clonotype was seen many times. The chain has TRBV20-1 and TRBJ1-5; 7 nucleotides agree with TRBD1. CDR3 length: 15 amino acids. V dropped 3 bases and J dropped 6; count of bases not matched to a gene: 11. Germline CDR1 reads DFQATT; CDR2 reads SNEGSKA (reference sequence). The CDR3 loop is CSASDKNRGGQPQHF. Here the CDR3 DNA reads TGCAGTGCTAGCGATAAAAACAGGGGTGGTCAGCCCCAGCATTTT.

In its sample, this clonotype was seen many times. DNA for the CDR3: TGTGCCAGCAGCGACCGGGACTATCCTCGTTATACGCAGTATTTT. This codes for CASSDRDYPRYTQYF. The V call is TRBV9, the J call TRBJ2-3, with 7 bases lining up with TRBD2. V shed 3 bases and J 7 bases; nucleotides not matched to a gene: 11. The CDR3 loop spans 15 amino acids. Germline V CDR1 and CDR2: SGDLS, YYNGEE.

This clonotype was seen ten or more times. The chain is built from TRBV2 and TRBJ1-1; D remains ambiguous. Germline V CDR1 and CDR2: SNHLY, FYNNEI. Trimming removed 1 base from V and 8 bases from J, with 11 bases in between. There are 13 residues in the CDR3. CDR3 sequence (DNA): TGTGCCAGCAGTGAAGACCCCAGGATCGAAGCTTTCTTT. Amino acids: CASSEDPRIEAFF.

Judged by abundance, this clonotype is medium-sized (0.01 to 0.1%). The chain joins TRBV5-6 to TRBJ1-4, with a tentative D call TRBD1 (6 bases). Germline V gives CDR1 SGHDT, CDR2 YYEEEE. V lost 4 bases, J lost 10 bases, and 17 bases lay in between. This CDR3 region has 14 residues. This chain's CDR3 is CASSTPSGTRKLFF. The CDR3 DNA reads TGTGCCAGCAGCACGCCTTCCGGGACACGAAAACTGTTTTTT.

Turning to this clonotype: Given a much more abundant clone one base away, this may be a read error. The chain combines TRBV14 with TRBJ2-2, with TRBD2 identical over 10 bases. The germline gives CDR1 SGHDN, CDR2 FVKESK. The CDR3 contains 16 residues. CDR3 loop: CACSFTPSGSGGELFF. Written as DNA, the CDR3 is TGTGCCTGCAGTTTTACCCCTAGCGGGAGTGGCGGGGAGCTGTTTTTT.

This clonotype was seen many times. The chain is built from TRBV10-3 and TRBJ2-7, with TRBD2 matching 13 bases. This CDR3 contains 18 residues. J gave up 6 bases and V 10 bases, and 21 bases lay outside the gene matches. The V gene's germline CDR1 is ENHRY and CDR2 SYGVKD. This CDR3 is CATNPGTSGKRIWGEQYF. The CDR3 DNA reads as TGTGCCACCAATCCCGGGACTAGCGGGAAGCGGATTTGGGGCGAGCAGTACTTC.

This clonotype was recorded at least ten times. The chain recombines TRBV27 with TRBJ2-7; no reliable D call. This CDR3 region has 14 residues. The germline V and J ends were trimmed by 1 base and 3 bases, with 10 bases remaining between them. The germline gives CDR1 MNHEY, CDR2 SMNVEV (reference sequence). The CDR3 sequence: CASSLWGLDYEQYF. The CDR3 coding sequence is TGTGCCAGCAGTTTATGGGGTCTAGACTACGAGCAGTACTTC.

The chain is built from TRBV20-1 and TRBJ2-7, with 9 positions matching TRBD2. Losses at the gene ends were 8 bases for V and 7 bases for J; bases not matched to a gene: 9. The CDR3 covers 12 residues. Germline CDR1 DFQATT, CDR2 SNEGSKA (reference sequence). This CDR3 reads CSTVAGEVEQYF. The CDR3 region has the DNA TGCAGTACTGTAGCGGGAGAGGTGGAGCAGTACTTC.

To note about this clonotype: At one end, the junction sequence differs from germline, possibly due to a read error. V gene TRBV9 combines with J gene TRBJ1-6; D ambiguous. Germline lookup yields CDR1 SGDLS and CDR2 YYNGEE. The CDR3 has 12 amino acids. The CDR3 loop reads CASSAEGGPLHF. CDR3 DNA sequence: TGCGCCAGCAGCGCCGAGGGAGGGCCCCTCCACTTT.

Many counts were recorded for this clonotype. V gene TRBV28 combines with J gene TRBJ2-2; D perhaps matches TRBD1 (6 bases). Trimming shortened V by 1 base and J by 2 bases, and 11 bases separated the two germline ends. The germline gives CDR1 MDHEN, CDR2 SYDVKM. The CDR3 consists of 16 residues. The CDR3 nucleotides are TGTGCCAGCAGTTTATCCGGGACATTAAACACCGGGGAGCTGTTTTTT. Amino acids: CASSLSGTLNTGELFF.

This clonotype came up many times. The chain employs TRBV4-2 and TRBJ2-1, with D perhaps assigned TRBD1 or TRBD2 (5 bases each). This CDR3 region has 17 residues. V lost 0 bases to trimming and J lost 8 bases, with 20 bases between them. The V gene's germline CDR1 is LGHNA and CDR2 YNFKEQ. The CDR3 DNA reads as TGTGCCAGCAGCCAAGATAGGGGAGTATATCTAGCCGATGAGCAGTTCTTC. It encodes CASSQDRGVYLADEQFF.

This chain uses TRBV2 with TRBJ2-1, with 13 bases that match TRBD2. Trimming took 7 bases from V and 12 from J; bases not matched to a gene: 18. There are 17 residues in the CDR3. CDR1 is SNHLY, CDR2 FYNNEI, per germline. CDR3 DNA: TGTGCCAGCAATCTCCCGGGACTAGCGGGGTCCACAGATACGCAGTTCTTC. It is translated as CASNLPGLAGSTDTQFF.

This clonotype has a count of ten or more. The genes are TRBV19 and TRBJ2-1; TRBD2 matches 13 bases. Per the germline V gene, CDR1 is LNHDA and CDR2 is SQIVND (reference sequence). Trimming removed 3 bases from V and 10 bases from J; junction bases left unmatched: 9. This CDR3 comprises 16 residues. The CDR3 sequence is CASSIGGLAGLGEQFF. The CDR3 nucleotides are TGTGCCAGTAGTATTGGGGGACTAGCGGGATTAGGGGAGCAGTTCTTC.

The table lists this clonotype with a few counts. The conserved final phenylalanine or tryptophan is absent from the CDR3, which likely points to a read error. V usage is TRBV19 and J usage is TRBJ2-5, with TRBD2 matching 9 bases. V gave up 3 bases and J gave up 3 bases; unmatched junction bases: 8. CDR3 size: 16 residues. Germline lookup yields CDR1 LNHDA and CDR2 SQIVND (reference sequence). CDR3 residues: CASSIVTSGREETQYS. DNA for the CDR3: TGTGCCAGTAGTATTGTGACTAGCGGAAGAGAAGAGACCCAGTACTCC.

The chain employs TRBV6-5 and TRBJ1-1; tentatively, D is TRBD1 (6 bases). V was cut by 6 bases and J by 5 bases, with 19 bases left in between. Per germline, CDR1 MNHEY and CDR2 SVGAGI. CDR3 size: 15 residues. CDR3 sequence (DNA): TGTGCCAGCAGGTTACAACAGGGCATAAGAACTGAAGCTTTCTTT. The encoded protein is CASRLQQGIRTEAFF.

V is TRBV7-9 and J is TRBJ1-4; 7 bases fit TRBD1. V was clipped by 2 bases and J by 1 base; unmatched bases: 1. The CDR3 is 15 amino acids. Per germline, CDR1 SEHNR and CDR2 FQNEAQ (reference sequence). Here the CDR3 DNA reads TGTGCCAGCAGCTTACGACAGGGAACTAATGAAAAACTGTTTTTT. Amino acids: CASSLRQGTNEKLFF.

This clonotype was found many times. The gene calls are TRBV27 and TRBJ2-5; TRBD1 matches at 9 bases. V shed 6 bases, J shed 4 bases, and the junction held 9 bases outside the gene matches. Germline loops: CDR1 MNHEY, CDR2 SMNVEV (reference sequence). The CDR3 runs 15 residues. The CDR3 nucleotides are TGTGCCAGCAGCCTAATCCGGGACAGGGCAGAGACCCAGTACTTC. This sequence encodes CASSLIRDRAETQYF.

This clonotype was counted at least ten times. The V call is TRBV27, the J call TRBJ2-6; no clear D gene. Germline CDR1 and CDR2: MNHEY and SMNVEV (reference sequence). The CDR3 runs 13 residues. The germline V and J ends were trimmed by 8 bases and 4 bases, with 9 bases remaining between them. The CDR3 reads CASRIFGANVLTF. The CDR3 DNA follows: TGTGCCAGCCGCATTTTCGGGGCCAACGTCCTGACTTTC.

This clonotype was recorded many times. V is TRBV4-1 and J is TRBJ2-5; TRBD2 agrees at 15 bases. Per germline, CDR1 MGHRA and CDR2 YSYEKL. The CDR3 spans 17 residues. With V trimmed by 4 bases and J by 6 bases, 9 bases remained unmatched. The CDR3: CASSREYGTSGGKTQYF. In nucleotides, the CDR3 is TGCGCCAGCAGCCGAGAGTACGGGACTAGCGGGGGGAAGACCCAGTACTTC.